This T cell receptor (beta chain) stems from a study of blood T cell repertoires in COVID-19 (dated by TCRdb to 2018 to 2020). Study-level background: The collaborator samples originated in the United States, Italy and Spain and spanned the acute and convalescent phases of COVID-19. The prospective study material was composed of cDNA or gDNA derived from T cells, B-cell-depleted T cells, or PBMCs. Subjects who had been exposed to COVID-19, were actively infected with it, or had recovered from it provided the deeply sampled blood TCRbeta repertoires that made up the dataset. The repertoires were released in a freely available public database meant as a resource for research on the immune response to SARS-CoV-2. Samples were obtained from the ongoing ImmuneRACE study (first 160 participants) and from some 1,200 subjects provided by 6 global collaborators. The sample metadata nearly always contained a de-identified subject ID, COVID-19 status, age in years and sex. Where available, HLA class I and class II types were obtained from metadata supplied by the sample provider rather than from assay-based typing.

The immunoSEQ Assay, a bias-controlled multiplex PCR, was used to amplify TCRbeta CDR3 regions from genomic DNA. For the original study's pipeline: Within the assay, amplification of reference gene primers was used to estimate how many nucleated cells each sample contained. To quantify the absolute abundance of each unique TCRbeta CDR3 rearrangement, sequence reads were collapsed and filtered. Productive Simpson clonality was computed per sample as the square root of Simpson's diversity index over productive rearrangements. TCRdb stores this immuneACCESS table with in-frame sequences only. Part of the clones is absent; in the studies checked, under half of the shortfall reflects unresolved V genes, and no reason is known for the rest. That table is the source of V, J and clone size, and D and trimming were worked out from the DNA. The sample contains 250,000 to 350,000 clones, over 75% of them found a single time. Together, the top ten hold around 7.8% of the sample.

Details on this clone: Its antigen has not been determined. No much larger clone exists at a distance of one base, and base qualities are not known.

Spanning cysteine to phenylalanine, the CDR3 consists of 19 amino acids. CDR3 DNA only is kept here, 57 bases in frame from base 1. Per the germline V gene, LGHNA is the CDR1 and YNFKEQ is the CDR2. Clipping removes 4 bases from V and 5 bases from J, with 16 as the unmatched junction base count. The paper as a whole reports these results and caveats: How much clinical and demographic metadata was included differed by source and by participant, and the metadata was provided uncurated.

A second Seattle source provided samples from volunteer blood donors who had recovered from COVID-19. Each collaborating institution followed its own protocols to collect whole blood in K2EDTA tubes. For TCRbeta analysis, collaborators shipped samples in one of three forms: frozen whole blood, isolated PBMCs, or DNA extracted from either of those sample types. Material for sequencing was peripheral blood. The V gene is TRBV4-2 and the J gene is TRBJ2-1; 11 nucleotides in the junction match TRBD2. The TCR was taken from a woman in her 50s who had recovered from COVID-19. For the CDR3, the sequence is CASSPLAGGVTVPDNEQFF. At the DNA level, the sequence is TGTGCCAGCAGCCCCTTAGCGGGAGGGGTAACGGTCCCCGACAATGAGCAGTTCTTC.